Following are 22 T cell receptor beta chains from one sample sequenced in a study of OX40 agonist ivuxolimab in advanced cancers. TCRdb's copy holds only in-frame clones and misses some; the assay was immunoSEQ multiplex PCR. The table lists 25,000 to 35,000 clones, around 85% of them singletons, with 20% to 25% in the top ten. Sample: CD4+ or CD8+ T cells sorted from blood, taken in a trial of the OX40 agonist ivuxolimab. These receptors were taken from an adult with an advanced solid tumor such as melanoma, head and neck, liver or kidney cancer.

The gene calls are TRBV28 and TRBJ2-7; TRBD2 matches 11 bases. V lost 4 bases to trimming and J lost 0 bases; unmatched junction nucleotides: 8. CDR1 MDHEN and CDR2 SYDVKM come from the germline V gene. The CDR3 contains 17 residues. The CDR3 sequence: CASSSTLGTSGSYEQYF. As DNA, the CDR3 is TGTGCCAGCAGTTCCACACTCGGGACTAGCGGCTCCTACGAGCAGTACTTC.

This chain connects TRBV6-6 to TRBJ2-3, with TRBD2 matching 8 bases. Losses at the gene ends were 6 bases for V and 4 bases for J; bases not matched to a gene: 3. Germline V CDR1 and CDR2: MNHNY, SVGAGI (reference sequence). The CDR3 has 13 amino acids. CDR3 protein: CASSGGASDTQYF. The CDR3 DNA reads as TGTGCCAGCAGCGGGGGGGCGTCAGATACGCAGTATTTT.

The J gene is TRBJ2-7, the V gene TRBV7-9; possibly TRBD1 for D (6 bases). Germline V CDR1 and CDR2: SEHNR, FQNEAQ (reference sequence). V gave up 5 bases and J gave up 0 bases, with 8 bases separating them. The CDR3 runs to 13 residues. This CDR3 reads CASSGDNSYEQYF. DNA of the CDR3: TGTGCCAGCAGCGGGGACAACTCCTACGAGCAGTACTTC.

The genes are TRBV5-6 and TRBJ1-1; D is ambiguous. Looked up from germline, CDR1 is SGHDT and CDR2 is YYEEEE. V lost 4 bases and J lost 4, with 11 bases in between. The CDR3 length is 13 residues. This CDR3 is CASSREPTTEAFF. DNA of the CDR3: TGTGCCAGCAGCAGGGAACCGACCACTGAAGCTTTCTTT.

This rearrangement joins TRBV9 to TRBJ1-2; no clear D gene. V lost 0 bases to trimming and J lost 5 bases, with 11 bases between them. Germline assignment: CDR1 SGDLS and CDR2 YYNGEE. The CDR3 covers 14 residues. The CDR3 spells CASSVDPSSYGYTF. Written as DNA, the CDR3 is TGTGCCAGCAGCGTAGACCCTTCCTCGTATGGCTACACCTTC.

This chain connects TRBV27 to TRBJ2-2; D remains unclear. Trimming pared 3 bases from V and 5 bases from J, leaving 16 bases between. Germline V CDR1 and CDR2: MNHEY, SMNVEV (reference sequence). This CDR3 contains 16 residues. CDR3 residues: CASSFRLPAGTGELFF. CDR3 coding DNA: TGTGCCAGCAGTTTTCGGCTACCAGCTGGGACCGGGGAGCTGTTTTTT.

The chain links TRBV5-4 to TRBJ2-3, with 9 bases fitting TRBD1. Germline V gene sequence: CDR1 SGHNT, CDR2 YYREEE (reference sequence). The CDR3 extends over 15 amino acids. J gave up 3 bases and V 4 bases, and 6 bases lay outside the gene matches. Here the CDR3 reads CASSLGQGLTDTQYF. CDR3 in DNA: TGTGCCAGCAGCCTTGGACAGGGGTTAACAGATACGCAGTATTTT.

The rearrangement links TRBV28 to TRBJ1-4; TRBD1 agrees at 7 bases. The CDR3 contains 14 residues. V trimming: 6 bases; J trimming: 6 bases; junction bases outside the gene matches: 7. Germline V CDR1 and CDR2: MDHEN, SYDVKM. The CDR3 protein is CASSPDRVDEKLFF. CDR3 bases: TGTGCCAGCAGCCCAGACAGGGTAGATGAAAAACTGTTTTTT.

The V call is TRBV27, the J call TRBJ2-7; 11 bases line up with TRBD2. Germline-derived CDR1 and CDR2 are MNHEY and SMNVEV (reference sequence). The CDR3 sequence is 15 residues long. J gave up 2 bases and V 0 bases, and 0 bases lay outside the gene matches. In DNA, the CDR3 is TGTGCCAGCAGTTTATCGGGACTAGCGGCCTACGAGCAGTACTTC. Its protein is CASSLSGLAAYEQYF.

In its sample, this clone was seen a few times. CDR3 bases: TGTGCCAGCAGTGGGGTTCGAGGGTCCTACAATGAGCAGTTCTTC. Protein sequence: CASSGVRGSYNEQFF. The chain has TRBV28 and TRBJ2-1, with TRBD2 as a possible D gene (5 bases). V was cut by 5 bases and J by 1 base, with 12 bases left in between. The CDR3 is 15 amino acids. CDR1 is MDHEN and CDR2 is SYDVKM in the germline V gene.

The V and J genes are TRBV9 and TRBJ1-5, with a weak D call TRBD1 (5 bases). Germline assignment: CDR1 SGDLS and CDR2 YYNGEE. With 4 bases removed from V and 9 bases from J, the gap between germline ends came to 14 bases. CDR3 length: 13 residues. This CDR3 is CASSFGTTGPQHF. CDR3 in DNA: TGTGCCAGCAGCTTTGGGACGACGGGGCCCCAGCATTTT.

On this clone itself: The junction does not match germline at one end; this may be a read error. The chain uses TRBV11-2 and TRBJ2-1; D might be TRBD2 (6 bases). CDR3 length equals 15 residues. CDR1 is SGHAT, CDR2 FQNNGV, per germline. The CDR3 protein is CASSSRDSSDNEQFF. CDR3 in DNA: TGTGCCAGCAGCTCCCGGGACTCCTCCGACAATGAGCAGTTCTTC. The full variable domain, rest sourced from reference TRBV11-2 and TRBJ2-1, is EAGVAQSPRYKIIEKRQSVAFWCNPISGHATLYWYQQILGQGPKLLIQFQNNGVVDDSQLPKDRFSAERLKGVDSTLKIQPAKLEDSAVYLCASSSRDSSDNEQFFGPGTRLTVL.

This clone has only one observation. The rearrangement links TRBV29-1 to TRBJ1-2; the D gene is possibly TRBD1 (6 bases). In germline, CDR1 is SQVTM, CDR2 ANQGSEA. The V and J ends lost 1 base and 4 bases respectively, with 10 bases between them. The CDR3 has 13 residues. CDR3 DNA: TGCAGCGTTGAAGCAGCGGACAGCTATGGCTACACCTTC. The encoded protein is CSVEAADSYGYTF.

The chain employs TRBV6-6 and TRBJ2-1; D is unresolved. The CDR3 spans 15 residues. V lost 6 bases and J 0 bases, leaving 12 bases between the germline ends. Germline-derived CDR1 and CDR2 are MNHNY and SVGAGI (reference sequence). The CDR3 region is CASSNSRSSYNEQFF. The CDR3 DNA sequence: TGTGCCAGCAGCAACTCCCGGAGCTCCTACAATGAGCAGTTCTTC.

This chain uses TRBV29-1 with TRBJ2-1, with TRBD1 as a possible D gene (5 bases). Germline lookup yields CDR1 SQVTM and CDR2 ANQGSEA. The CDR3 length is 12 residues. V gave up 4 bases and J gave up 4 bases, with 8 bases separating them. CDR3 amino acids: CSVADSYNEQFF. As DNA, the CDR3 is TGCAGCGTTGCTGACAGTTACAATGAGCAGTTCTTC.

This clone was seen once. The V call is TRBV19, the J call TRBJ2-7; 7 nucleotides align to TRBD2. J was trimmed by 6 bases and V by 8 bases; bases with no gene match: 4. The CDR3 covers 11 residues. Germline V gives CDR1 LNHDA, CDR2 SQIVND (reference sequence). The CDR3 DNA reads TGTGCCAGTTTATGGGGGGGCGAGCAGTACTTC. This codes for CASLWGGEQYF.

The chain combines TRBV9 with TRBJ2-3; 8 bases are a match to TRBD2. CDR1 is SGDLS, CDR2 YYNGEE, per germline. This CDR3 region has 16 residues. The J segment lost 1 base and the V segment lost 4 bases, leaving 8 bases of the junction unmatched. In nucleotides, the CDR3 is TGTGCCAGCAGCCCCTACGTCGGGGGGGGCACAGATACGCAGTATTTT. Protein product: CASSPYVGGGTDTQYF.

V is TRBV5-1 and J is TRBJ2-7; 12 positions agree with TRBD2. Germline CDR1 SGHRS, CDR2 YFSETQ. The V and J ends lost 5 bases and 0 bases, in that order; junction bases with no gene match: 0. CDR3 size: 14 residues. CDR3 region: CASRLAGGSYEQYF. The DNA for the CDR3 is TGCGCCAGCAGACTAGCGGGAGGCTCCTACGAGCAGTACTTC.

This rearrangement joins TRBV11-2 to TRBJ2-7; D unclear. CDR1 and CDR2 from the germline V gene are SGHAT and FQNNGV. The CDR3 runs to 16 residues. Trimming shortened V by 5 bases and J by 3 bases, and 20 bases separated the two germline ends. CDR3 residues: CASSPAPAVLIYEQYF. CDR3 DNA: TGTGCCAGCAGCCCCGCCCCGGCGGTACTGATCTACGAGCAGTACTTC.

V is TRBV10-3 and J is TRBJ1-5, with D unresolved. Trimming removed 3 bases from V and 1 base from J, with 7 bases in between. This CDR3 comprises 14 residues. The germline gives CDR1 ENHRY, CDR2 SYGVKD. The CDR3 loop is CAISDSASNQPQHF. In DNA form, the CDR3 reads TGTGCCATCAGTGATTCGGCGAGCAATCAGCCCCAGCATTTT.

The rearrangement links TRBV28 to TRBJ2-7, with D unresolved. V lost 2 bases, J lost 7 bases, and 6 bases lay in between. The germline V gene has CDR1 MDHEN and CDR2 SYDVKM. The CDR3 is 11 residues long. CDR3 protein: CASSLNEEQYF. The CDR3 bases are TGTGCCAGCAGTTTAAACGAGGAGCAGTACTTC.

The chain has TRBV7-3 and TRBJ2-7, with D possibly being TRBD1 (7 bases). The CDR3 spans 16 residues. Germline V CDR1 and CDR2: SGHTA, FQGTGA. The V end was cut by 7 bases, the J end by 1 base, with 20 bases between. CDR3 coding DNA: TGTGCCAGCACCCTAAAAGGAGGGGGCATGTCCTACGAGCAGTACTTC. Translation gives CASTLKGGGMSYEQYF.